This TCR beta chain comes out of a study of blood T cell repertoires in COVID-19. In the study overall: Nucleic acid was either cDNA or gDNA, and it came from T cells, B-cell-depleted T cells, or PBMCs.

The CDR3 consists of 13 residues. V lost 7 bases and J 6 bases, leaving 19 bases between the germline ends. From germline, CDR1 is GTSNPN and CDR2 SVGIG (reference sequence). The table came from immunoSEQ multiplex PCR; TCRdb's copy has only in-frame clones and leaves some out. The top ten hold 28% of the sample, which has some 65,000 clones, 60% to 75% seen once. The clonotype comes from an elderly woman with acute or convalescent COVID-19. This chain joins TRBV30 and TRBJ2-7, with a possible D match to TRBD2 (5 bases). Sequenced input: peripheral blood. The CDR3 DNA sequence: TGTGCCTCCGCGTCGGGATCCTGGGGCGAGCAGTACTTC. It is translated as CASASGSWGEQYF.